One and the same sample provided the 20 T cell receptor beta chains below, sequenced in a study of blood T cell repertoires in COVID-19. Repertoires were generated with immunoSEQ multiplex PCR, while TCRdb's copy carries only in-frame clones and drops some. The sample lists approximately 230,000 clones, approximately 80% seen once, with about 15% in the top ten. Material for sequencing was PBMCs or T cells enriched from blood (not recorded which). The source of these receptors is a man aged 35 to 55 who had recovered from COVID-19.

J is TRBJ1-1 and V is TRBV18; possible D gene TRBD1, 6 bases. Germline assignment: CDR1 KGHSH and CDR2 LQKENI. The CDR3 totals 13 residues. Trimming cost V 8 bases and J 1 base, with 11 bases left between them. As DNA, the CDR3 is TGTGCCAGCGGAAGACAGGAGAACACTGAAGCTTTCTTT. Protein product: CASGRQENTEAFF.

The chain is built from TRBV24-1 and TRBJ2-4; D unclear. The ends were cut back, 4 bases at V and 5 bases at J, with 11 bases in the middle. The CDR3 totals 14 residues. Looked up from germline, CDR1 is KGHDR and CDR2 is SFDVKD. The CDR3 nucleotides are TGTGCCACCAGTGACCGGAGAGTCGAAAACATTCAGTACTTC. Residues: CATSDRRVENIQYF.

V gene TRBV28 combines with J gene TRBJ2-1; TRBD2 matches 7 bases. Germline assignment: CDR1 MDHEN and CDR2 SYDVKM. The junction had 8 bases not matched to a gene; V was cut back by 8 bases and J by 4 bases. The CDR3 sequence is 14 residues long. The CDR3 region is CASRERLAYNEQFF. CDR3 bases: TGTGCCAGCCGTGAGAGACTAGCATACAATGAGCAGTTCTTC.

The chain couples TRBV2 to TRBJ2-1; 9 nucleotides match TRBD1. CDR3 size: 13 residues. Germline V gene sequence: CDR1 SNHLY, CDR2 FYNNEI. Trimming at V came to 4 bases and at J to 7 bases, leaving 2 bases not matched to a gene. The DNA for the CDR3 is TGTGCCAGCAGTGCCGACAGGGGGAATGAGCAGTTCTTC. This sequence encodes CASSADRGNEQFF. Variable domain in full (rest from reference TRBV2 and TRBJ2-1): EPEVTQTPSHQVTQMGQEVILRCVPISNHLYFYWYRQILGQKVEFLVSFYNNEISEKSEIFDDQFSVERPDGSNFTLKIRSTKLEDSAMYFCASSADRGNEQFFGPGTRLTVL.

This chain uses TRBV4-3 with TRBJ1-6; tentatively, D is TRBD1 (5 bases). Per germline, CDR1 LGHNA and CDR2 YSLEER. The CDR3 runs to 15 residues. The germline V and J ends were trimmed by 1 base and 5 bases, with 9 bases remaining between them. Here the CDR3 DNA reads TGCGCCAGCAGCCAAGTCCAGGGTGATAATTCACCCCTCCACTTT. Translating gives CASSQVQGDNSPLHF.

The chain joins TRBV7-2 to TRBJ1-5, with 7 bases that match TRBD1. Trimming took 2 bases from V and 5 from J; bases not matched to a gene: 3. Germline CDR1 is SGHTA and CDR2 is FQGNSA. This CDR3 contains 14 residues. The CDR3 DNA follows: TGTGCCAGCAGCTTACGACAGGGCTATCAGCCCCAGCATTTT. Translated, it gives CASSLRQGYQPQHF.

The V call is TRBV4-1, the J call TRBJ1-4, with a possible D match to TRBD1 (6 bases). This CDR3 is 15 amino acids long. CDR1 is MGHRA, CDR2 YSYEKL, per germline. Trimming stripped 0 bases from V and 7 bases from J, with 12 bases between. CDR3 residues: CASSQERGLVEKLFF. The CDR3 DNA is TGCGCCAGCAGCCAAGAAAGGGGGTTGGTTGAAAAACTGTTTTTT.

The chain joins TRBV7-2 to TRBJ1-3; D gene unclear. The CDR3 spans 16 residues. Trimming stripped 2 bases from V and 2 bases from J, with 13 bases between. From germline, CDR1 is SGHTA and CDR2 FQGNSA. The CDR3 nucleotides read TGTGCCAGCAGCTTATTCCTGCCTAAAGCTGGAAACACCATATATTTT. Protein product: CASSLFLPKAGNTIYF.

The CDR3, as DNA: TGTGCCAGTAAGGAAATAGCACGAGAGACCCAGTACTTC. It codes for CASKEIARETQYF. This chain joins TRBV19 and TRBJ2-5; no reliable D call. This CDR3 spans 13 amino acids. Germline V lookup: CDR1 LNHDA, CDR2 SQIVND (reference sequence). The V and J ends lost 7 bases and 4 bases respectively, with 13 bases between them.

CDR3: CASSPWTGSGQPQHF. The CDR3, as DNA: TGTGCCAGCAGCCCCTGGACAGGTTCCGGTCAGCCCCAGCATTTT. The V and J genes are TRBV7-2 and TRBJ1-5; 7 bases map to TRBD1. The junction had 10 bases not matched to a gene; V was cut back by 5 bases and J by 6 bases. The CDR3 loop spans 15 amino acids. Germline loops: CDR1 SGHTA, CDR2 FQGNSA.

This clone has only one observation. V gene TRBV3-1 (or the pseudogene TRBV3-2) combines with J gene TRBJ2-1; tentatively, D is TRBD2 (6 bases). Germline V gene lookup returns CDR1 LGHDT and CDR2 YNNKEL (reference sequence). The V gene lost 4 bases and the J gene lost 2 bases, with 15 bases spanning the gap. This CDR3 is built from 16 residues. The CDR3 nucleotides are TGTGCCAGCAGCCCCCGGGACGGGAGCCCCTACAATGAGCAGTTCTTC. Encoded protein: CASSPRDGSPYNEQFF.

CDR3 residues: CASRPGTLENNEQFF. CDR3 sequence (DNA): TGTGCCAGTAGACCCGGGACACTGGAAAACAATGAGCAGTTCTTC. The V call is TRBV19, the J call TRBJ2-1; tentative D call: TRBD1 (6 bases). Trimming shortened V by 6 bases and J by 5 bases, and 17 bases separated the two germline ends. Germline values: CDR1 LNHDA, CDR2 SQIVND (reference sequence). The CDR3 has 15 residues.

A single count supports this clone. CDR3 nucleotides: TGTGCCAGCAGCTTAGAGGTAGGGGCCACAGATACGCAGTATTTT. This translates into CASSLEVGATDTQYF. V and J are TRBV7-8 and TRBJ2-3, with D maybe TRBD1 (5 bases). The CDR3 is 15 residues long. V was clipped by 1 base and J by 2 bases, with 10 bases between them. Germline V gene sequence: CDR1 SGHVS, CDR2 FQNEAQ.

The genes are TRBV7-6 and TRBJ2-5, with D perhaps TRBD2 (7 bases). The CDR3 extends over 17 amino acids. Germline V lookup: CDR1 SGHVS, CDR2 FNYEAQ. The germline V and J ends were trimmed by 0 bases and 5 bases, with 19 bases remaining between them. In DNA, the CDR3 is TGTGCCAGCAGCTTAGCACCTGGCGGGGGCGGGGGCGAGACCCAGTACTTC. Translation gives CASSLAPGGGGGETQYF.

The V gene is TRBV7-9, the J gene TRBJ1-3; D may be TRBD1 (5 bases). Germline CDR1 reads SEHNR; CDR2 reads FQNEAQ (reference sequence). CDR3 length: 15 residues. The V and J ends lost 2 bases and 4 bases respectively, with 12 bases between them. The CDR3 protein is CASSLPPGNGNTIYF. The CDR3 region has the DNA TGTGCCAGCAGCTTACCCCCAGGGAACGGAAACACCATATATTTT.

CDR3 region: CASSLATGVRTEAFF. DNA of the CDR3: TGCGCCAGCAGCTTGGCGACAGGGGTTAGGACTGAAGCTTTCTTT. J is TRBJ1-1 and V is TRBV5-1, with 8 nucleotides matching TRBD1. Germline loops: CDR1 SGHRS, CDR2 YFSETQ. V lost 0 bases, J lost 5 bases, and 6 bases stayed unmatched. This CDR3 has 15 amino acids.

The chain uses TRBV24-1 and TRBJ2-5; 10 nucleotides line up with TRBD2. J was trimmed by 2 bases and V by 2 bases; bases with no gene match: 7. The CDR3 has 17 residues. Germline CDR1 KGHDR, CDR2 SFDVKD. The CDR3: CATSDSSRAGGQETQYF. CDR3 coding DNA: TGTGCCACCAGTGATTCTTCTCGAGCGGGGGGGCAAGAGACCCAGTACTTC.

The CDR3 sequence: CASSLVGLGRTEAFF. As DNA, the CDR3 is TGCGCCAGCAGCTTGGTTGGCCTCGGGAGGACTGAAGCTTTCTTT. The chain links TRBV5-1 to TRBJ1-1; no firm D call. The V end was cut by 0 bases, the J end by 5 bases, with 14 bases between. Germline lookup yields CDR1 SGHRS and CDR2 YFSETQ. The CDR3 is 15 residues long.

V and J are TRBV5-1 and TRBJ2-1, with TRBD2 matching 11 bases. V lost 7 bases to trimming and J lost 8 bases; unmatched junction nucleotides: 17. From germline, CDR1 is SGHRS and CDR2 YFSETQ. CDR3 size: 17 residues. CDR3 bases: TGCGCCAGCTCTAGCGGGAGGAATCAAGGAGTAAGCGATGAGCAGTTCTTC. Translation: CASSSGRNQGVSDEQFF.

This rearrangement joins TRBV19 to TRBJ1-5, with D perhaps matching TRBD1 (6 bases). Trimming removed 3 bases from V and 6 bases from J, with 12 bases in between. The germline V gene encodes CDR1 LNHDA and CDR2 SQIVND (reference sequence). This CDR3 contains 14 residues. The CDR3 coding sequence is TGTGCCAGTAGTATGTGGGGGCAGGGTCAGCCCCAGCATTTT. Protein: CASSMWGQGQPQHF.